The entry below gives a single T cell receptor (beta chain) sequence along with its context. The antigen is not known. Looked up from germline, CDR1 is LGHNA and CDR2 is YNFKEQ. J lost 4 bases, V lost 0 bases, and 6 bases had no gene match. This CDR3 spans 16 amino acids. This entry belongs to a study of cytomegalovirus exposure and HLA in healthy donors. Study-wide points: In a later analysis, HLA-associated beta chains showed higher expansion and lower generation probabilities than comparable chains. Sequencing likely caused a cluster of highly shared sequence variants.

The PCR contained 60 Vbeta and 13 Jbeta primers. The data were produced by immunoSEQ multiplex PCR, yet TCRdb's version contains in-frame clones alone and is incomplete. The sample lists 150,000 or so clones; roughly four fifths were seen once. The chain couples TRBV4-2 to TRBJ2-1; 7 positions agree with TRBD2. The source is a male donor in good health and CMV-seronegative. The sample taken for sequencing was PBMCs. The CDR3, as DNA: TGTGCCAGCAGCCAAGACTCTTCTAGCGGATACAATGAGCAGTTCTTC. Translated: CASSQDSSSGYNEQFF.